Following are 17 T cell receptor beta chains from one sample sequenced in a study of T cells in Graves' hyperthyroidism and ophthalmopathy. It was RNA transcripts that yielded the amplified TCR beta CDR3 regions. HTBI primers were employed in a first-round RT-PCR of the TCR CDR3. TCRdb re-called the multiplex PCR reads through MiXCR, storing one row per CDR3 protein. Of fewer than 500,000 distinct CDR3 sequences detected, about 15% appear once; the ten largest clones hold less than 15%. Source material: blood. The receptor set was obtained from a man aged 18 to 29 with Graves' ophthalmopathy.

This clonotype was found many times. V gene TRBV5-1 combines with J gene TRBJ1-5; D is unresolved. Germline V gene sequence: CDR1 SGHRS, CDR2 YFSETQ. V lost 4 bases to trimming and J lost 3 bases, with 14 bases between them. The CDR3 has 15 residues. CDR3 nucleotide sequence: TGCGCCAGCAGCCTTAACCCTAAAGCCAATCAGCCCCAGCATTTT. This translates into CASSLNPKANQPQHF.

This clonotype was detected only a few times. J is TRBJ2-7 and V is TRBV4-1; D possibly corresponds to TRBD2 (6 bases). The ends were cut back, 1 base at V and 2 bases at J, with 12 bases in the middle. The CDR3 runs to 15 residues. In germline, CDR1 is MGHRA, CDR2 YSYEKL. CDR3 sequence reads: CASSQGRGFTYEQYF. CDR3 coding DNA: TGCGCCAGCAGCCAAGGGAGGGGTTTTACCTACGAGCAGTACTTC.

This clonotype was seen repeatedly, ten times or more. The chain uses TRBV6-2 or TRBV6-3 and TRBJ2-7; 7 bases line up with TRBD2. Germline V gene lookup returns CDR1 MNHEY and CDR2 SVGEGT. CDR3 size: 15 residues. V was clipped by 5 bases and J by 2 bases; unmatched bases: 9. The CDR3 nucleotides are TGTGCCAGCAGTCCTAGCGGAGCGGGAACCTACGAGCAGTACTTC. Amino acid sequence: CASSPSGAGTYEQYF.

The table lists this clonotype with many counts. The CDR3 here is CASSFTTGLAGMTYNEQFF. The DNA of the CDR3 is TGTGCCAGCAGCTTCACCACAGGACTAGCGGGGATGACCTACAATGAGCAGTTCTTC. This rearrangement joins TRBV7-9 to TRBJ2-1; 12 bases are shared with TRBD2. The CDR3 is 19 amino acids. Germline V gene sequence: CDR1 SEHNR, CDR2 FQNEAQ (reference sequence). J was trimmed by 2 bases and V by 3 bases; bases with no gene match: 11.

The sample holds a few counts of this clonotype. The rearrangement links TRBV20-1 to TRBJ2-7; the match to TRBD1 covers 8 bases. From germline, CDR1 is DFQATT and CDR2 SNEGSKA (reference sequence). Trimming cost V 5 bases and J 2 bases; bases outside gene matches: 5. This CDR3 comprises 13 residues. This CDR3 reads CSAPDRATYEQYF. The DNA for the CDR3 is TGCAGTGCTCCGGACAGGGCCACCTACGAGCAGTACTTC.

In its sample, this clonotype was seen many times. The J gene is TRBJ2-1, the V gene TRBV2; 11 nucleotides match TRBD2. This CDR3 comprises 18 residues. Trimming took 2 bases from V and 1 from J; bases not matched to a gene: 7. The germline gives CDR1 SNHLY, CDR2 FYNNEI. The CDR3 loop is CASSETFLAGGSYNEQFF. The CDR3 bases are TGTGCCAGCAGTGAAACCTTTCTAGCGGGAGGTTCCTACAATGAGCAGTTCTTC.

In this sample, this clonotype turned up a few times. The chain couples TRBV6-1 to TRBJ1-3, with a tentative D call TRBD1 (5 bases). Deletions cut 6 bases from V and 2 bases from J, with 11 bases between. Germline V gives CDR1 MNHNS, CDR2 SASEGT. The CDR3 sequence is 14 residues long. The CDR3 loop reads CASRDSLTGNTIYF. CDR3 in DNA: TGTGCCAGCAGAGACAGTTTGACTGGAAACACCATATATTTT.

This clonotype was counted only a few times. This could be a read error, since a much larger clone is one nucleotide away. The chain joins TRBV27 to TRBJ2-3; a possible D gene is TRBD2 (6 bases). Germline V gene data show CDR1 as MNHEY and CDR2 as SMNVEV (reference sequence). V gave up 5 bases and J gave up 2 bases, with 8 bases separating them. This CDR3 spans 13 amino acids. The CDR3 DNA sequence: TGTGCCAGCAGTCGGGAGTACACAGATACGCAGTATTTT. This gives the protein CASSREYTDTQYF.

The CDR3 region is CASKATGLYQPQHF. CDR3 bases: TGTGCCAGCAAGGCGACAGGGTTGTATCAGCCCCAGCATTTT. V is TRBV2 and J is TRBJ1-5; 7 bases map to TRBD1. In germline, CDR1 is SNHLY, CDR2 FYNNEI. The CDR3 loop spans 14 amino acids. The V gene end was trimmed by 7 bases and the J gene end by 5 bases; junction bases not matched to a gene: 8.

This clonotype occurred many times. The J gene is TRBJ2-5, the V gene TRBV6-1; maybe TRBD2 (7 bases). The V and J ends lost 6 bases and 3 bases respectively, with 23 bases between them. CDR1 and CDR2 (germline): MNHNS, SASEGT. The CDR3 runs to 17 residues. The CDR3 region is CASSPIGLGGRKETQYF. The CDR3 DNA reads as TGTGCCAGCAGCCCTATCGGACTAGGGGGGAGAAAAGAGACCCAGTACTTC.

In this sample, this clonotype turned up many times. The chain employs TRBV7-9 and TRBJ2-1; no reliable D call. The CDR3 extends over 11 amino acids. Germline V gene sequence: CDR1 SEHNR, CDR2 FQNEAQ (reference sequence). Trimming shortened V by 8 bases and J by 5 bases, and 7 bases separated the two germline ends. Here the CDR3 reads CASGGHNEQFF. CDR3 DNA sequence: TGTGCCAGCGGCGGCCACAATGAGCAGTTCTTC.

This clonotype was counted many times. This CDR3 is CATSRDGGNYGYTF. The CDR3 DNA reads as TGTGCCACCAGCAGAGACGGCGGTAACTATGGCTACACCTTC. This chain links TRBV15 with TRBJ1-2; D not resolved. The CDR3 has 14 residues. V was shortened by 0 bases and J by 1 base, with 6 bases between the two germline ends. Germline CDR1 and CDR2: LNHNV and YYDKDF (reference sequence).

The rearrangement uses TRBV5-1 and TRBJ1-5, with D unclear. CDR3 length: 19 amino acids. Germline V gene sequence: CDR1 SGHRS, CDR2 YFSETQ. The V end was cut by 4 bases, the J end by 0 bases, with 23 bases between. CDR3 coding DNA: TGCGCCAGCAGCCCATGGCCGGCCCTCCATGGCGATAGCAATCAGCCCCAGCATTTT. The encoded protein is CASSPWPALHGDSNQPQHF.

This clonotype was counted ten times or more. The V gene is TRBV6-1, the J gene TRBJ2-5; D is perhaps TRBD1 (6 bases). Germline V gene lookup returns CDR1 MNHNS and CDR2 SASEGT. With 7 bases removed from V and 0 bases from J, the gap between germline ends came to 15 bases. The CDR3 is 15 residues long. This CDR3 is CASTPGETDQETQYF. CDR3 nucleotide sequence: TGTGCCAGCACCCCAGGGGAAACAGACCAAGAGACCCAGTACTTC.

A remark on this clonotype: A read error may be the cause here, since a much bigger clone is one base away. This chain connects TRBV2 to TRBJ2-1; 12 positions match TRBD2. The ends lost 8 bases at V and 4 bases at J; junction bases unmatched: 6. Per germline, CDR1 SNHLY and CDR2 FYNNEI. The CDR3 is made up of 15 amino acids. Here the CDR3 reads CASGFGLAGYNEQFF. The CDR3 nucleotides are TGTGCCAGCGGATTTGGACTAGCGGGGTACAATGAGCAGTTCTTC.

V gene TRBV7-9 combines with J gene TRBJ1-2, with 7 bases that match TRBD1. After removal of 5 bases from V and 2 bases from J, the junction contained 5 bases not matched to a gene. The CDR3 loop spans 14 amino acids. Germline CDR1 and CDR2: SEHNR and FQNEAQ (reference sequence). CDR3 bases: TGTGCCAGCAGCCGATCGACAGGGAACTATGGCTACACCTTC. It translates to CASSRSTGNYGYTF.

CDR3 loop: CASSLAFSLAGVNEQFF. Here the CDR3 DNA reads TGTGCCAGCAGCTTAGCGTTTTCTCTAGCGGGAGTTAATGAGCAGTTCTTC. The chain links TRBV7-9 to TRBJ2-1; 10 bases match TRBD2. The germline V gene has CDR1 SEHNR and CDR2 FQNEAQ (reference sequence). CDR3 length equals 17 residues. With 0 bases clipped from V and 7 bases from J, the junction kept 9 bases outside the gene matches.